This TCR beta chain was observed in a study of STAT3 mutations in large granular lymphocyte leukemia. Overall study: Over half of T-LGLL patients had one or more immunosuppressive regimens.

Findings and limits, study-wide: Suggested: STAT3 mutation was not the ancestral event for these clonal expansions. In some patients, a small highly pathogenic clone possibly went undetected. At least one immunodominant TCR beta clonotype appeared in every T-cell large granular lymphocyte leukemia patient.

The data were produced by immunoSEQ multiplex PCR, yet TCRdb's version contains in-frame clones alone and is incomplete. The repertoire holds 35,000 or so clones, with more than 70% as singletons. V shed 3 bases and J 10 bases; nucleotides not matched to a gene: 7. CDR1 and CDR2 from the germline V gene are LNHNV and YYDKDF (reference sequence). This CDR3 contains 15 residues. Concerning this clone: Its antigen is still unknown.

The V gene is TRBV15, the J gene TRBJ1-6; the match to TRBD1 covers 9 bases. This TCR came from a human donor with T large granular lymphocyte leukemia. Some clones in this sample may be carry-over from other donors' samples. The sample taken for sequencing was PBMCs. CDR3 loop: CATSREDRGNSPLHF. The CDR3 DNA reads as TGTGCCACCAGCAGGGAAGACAGGGGGAACTCACCCCTCCACTTT.